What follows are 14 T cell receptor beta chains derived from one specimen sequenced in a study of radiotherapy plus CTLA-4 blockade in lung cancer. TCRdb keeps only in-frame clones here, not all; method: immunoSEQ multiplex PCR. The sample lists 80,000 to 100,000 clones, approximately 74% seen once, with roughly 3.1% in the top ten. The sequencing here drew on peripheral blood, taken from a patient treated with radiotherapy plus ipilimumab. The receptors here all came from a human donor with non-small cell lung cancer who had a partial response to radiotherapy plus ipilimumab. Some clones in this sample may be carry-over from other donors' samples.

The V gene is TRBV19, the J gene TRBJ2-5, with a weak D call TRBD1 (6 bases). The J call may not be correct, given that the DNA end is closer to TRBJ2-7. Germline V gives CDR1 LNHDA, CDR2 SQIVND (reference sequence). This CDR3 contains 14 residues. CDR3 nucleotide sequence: TGTGCCAGTAGTATCCACCGGGACAACTCCGAGCAGTACTTC. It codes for CASSIHRDNSEQYF.

The CDR3 region has the DNA TGTGCCAGCAGCTTAACCGGGACTAGCGGAAGGTCCGGGGAGCTGTTTTTT. This codes for CASSLTGTSGRSGELFF. V gene TRBV7-3 combines with J gene TRBJ2-2; 11 bases are a match to TRBD2. Germline CDR1 reads SGHTA; CDR2 reads FQGTGA. V lost 0 bases and J lost 6; bases outside the gene matches: 6. The CDR3 runs to 17 residues.

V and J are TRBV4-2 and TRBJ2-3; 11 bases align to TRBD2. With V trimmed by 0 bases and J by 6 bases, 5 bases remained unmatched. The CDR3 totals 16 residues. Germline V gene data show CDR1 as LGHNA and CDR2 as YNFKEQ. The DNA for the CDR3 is TGTGCCAGCAGCCAAGATATAGCGGGAGGGATTGATACGCAGTATTTT. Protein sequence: CASSQDIAGGIDTQYF.

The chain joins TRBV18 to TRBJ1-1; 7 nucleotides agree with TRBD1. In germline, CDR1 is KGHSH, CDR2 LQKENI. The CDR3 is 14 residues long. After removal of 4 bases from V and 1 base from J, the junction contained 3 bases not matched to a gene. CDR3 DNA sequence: TGTGCCAGCTCACAGGGACAGCAGAACACTGAAGCTTTCTTT. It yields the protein CASSQGQQNTEAFF.

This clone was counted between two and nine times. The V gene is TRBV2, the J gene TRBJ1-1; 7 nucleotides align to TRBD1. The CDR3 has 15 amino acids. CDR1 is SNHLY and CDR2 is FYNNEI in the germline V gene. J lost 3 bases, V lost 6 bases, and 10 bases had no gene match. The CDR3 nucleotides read TGTGCCAGCAGAGCCAAGACAGGGTTCGACACTGAAGCTTTCTTT. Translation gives CASRAKTGFDTEAFF.

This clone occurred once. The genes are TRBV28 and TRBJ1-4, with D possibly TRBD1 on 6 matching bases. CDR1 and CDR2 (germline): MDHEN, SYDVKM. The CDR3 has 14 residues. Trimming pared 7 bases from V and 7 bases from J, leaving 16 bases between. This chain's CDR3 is CASTLGGRVEKLFF. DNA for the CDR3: TGTGCCAGCACCTTGGGGGGGCGGGTTGAAAAACTGTTTTTT. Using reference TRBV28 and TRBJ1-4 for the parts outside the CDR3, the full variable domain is DVKVTQSSRYLVKRTGEKVFLECVQDMDHENMFWYRQDPGLGLRLIYFSYDVKMKEKGDIPEGYSVSREKKERFSLILESASTNQTSMYLCASTLGGRVEKLFFGSGTQLSVL.

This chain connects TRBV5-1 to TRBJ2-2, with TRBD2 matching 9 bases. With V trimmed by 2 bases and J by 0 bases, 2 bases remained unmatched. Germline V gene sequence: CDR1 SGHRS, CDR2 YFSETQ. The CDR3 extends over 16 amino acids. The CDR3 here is CASSLTSGPNTGELFF. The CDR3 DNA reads TGCGCCAGCAGCTTAACTAGCGGGCCGAACACCGGGGAGCTGTTTTTT.

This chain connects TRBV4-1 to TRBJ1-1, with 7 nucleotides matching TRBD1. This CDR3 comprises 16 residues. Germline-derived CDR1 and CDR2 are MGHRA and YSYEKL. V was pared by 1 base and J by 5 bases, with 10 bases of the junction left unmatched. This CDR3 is CASSQAPQGSSTEAFF. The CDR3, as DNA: TGCGCCAGCAGCCAAGCCCCACAGGGGTCTTCGACTGAAGCTTTCTTT.

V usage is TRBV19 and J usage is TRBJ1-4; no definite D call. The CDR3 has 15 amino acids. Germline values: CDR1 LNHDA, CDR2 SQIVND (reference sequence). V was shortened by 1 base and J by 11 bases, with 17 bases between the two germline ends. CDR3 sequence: CASSIGEEGMRKLFF. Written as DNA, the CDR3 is TGTGCCAGTAGTATAGGCGAAGAGGGTATGCGGAAACTGTTTTTT. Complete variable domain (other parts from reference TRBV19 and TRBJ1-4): DGGITQSPKYLFRKEGQNVTLSCEQNLNHDAMYWYRQDPGQGLRLIYYSQIVNDFQKGDIAEGYSVSREKKESFPLTVTSAQKNPTAFYLCASSIGEEGMRKLFFGSGTQLSVL.

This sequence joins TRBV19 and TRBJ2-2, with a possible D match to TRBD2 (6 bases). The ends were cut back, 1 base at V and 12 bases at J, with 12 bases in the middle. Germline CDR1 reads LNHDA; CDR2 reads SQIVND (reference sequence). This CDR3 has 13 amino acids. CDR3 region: CASSIGAGRQLFF. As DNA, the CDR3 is TGTGCCAGTAGTATAGGTGCGGGGAGGCAGCTGTTTTTT.

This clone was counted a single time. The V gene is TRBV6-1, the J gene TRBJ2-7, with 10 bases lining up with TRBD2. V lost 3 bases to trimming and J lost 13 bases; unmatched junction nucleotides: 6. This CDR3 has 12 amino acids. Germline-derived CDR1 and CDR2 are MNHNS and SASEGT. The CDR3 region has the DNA TGTGCCAGCAGTGACCCTACTAGCGGGGCCTACTTC. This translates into CASSDPTSGAYF.

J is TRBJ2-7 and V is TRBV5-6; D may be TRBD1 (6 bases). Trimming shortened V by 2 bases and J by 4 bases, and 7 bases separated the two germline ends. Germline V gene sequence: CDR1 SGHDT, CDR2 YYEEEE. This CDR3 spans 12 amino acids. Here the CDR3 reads CASSFQGYEQYF. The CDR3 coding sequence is TGTGCCAGCAGCTTTCAGGGGTACGAGCAGTACTTC.

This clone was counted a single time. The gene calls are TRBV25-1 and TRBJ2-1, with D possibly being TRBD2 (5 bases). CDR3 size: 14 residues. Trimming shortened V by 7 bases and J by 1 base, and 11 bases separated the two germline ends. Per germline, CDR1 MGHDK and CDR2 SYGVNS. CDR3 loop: CASNHGGSYNEQFF. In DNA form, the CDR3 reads TGTGCCAGCAACCATGGAGGTTCCTACAATGAGCAGTTCTTC. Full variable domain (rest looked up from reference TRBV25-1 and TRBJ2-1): EADIYQTPRYLVIGTGKKITLECSQTMGHDKMYWYQQDPGMELHLIHYSYGVNSTEKGDLSSESTVSRIRTEHFPLTLESARPSHTSQYLCASNHGGSYNEQFFGPGTRLTVL.

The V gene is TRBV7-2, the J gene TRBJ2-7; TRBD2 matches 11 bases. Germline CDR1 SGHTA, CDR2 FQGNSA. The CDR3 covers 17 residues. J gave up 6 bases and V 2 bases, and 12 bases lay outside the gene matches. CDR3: CASSLSSGGLGAGEQYF. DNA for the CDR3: TGTGCCAGCAGCTTATCTAGCGGGGGGCTGGGTGCCGGCGAGCAGTACTTC. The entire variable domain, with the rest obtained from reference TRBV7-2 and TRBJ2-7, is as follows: GAGVSQSPSNKVTEKGKDVELRCDPISGHTALYWYRQSLGQGLEFLIYFQGNSAPDKSGLPSDRFSAERTGGSVSTLTIQRTQQEDSAVYLCASSLSSGGLGAGEQYFGPGTRLTVT.